This passage covers 8 T cell receptor beta chains from one sample sequenced in a study of cytomegalovirus exposure and HLA in healthy donors. Libraries were prepared by immunoSEQ multiplex PCR; TCRdb keeps only in-frame clonotypes and omits some of them. The sample shows tens of thousands of clones, over 85% of them seen only once. Sequencing was performed on PBMCs. The source is a man aged 18-30 years in good health and CMV-seropositive.

The chain recombines TRBV9 with TRBJ1-2, with TRBD1 identical over 8 bases. Trimming took 4 bases from V and 8 from J; bases not matched to a gene: 13. The germline gives CDR1 SGDLS, CDR2 YYNGEE. The CDR3 contains 15 residues. In nucleotides, the CDR3 is TGTGCCAGCAGCCTCCCGGACAGGGCCTTTAGGGGCTACACCTTC. Translated: CASSLPDRAFRGYTF.

The CDR3 sequence is CASSVGTGHPNEKLFF. The CDR3 region has the DNA TGTGCCAGCAGCGTGGGAACAGGGCATCCTAATGAAAAACTGTTTTTT. The chain employs TRBV9 and TRBJ1-4; D perhaps matches TRBD1 (6 bases). V was pared by 2 bases and J by 3 bases, with 14 bases between. There are 16 residues in the CDR3. The germline CDR1 and CDR2 sequences are SGDLS and YYNGEE.

CDR3 protein: CASSETGVGELFF. The DNA for the CDR3 is TGTGCCAGCAGTGAGACAGGGGTCGGGGAGCTGTTTTTT. J is TRBJ2-2 and V is TRBV6-1; 8 bases line up with TRBD1. CDR1 is MNHNS and CDR2 is SASEGT in the germline V gene. Trimming took 3 bases from V and 7 from J; bases not matched to a gene: 1. The CDR3 has 13 residues.

The CDR3 reads CASSRGLADPDTDTQYF. The CDR3 DNA reads TGTGCCAGCAGCAGGGGACTAGCGGACCCGGACACAGATACGCAGTATTTT. The chain links TRBV7-3 to TRBJ2-3; 11 bases map to TRBD2. The CDR3 runs to 17 residues. CDR1 is SGHTA, CDR2 FQGTGA, per germline. Trimming at V came to 5 bases and at J to 2 bases, leaving 9 bases not matched to a gene.

V is TRBV5-1 and J is TRBJ1-1; 8 positions agree with TRBD1. There are 14 residues in the CDR3. In germline, CDR1 is SGHRS, CDR2 YFSETQ. Losses at the gene ends were 0 bases for V and 7 bases for J; bases not matched to a gene: 5. The CDR3 DNA is TGCGCCAGCAGCTTGGGAAATGGACAGGGTGAAGCTTTCTTT. Amino acid sequence: CASSLGNGQGEAFF. Full variable domain (rest looked up from reference TRBV5-1 and TRBJ1-1): KAGVTQTPRYLIKTRGQQVTLSCSPISGHRSVSWYQQTPGQGLQFLFEYFSETQRNKGNFPGRFSGRQFSNSRSEMNVSTLELGDSALYLCASSLGNGQGEAFFGQGTRLTVV.

The chain has TRBV9 and TRBJ2-5; possible D gene TRBD2, 5 bases. Germline V gene sequence: CDR1 SGDLS, CDR2 YYNGEE. The V end lost 4 bases, the J end lost 5 bases, and 12 bases lay between the germline ends. This CDR3 is built from 13 residues. This CDR3 reads CASSQAEFETQYF. CDR3 nucleotide sequence: TGTGCCAGCAGCCAAGCGGAGTTTGAGACCCAGTACTTC. The entire variable domain, with the rest obtained from reference TRBV9 and TRBJ2-5, is as follows: DSGVTQTPKHLITATGQRVTLRCSPRSGDLSVYWYQQSLDQGLQFLIQYYNGEERAKGNILERFSAQQFPDLHSELNLSSLELGDSALYFCASSQAEFETQYFGPGTRLLVL.

This clone was detected once. The V call is TRBV11-1, the J call TRBJ2-3; the D is unclear. The length of the CDR3 is 15 residues. Germline CDR1 reads SGHAT; CDR2 reads FQDESV (reference sequence). Deletions cut 1 base from V and 3 bases from J, with 11 bases between. CDR3: CASSLDRLTTDTQYF. CDR3 nucleotide sequence: TGTGCCAGCAGCTTAGACAGATTAACAACAGATACGCAGTATTTT.

The chain joins TRBV28 to TRBJ1-3, with 10 nucleotides matching TRBD1. With 7 bases clipped from V and 7 bases from J, the junction kept 13 bases outside the gene matches. The CDR3 is 16 residues long. The germline V gene has CDR1 MDHEN and CDR2 SYDVKM. Here the CDR3 DNA reads TGTGCCAGCATCCCGGGGGACAGGGGCAAAGGGAACACCATATATTTT. Its translation: CASIPGDRGKGNTIYF.